These T cell receptor beta chains were read from a single sample in a study of CD8+ T cells in alopecia areata. Produced via immunoSEQ multiplex PCR; TCRdb's table is partial and in-frame only. The data show approximately 280,000 clones, roughly 64% seen once. Sequences were derived from CD4+ T cells sorted from blood, sampled at week 24, from a patient treated with tofacitinib. These receptors all stem from a human donor with alopecia areata. Both conserved end residues are part of each CDR3. The D gene is left open where the match is weak. Size is stated for part of the rows, as once, few or many counts, or as a class when the clone is expanded.

j_gene | abundance | d_gene | v_gene | CDR3nt | CDR3aa
TRBJ2-5 | NA | TRBD2 | TRBV27 | TGTGCCATTGGCCCCGCTAGCGGTGTAAATCAAGAGACCCAGTACTTC | CAIGPASGVNQETQYF
TRBJ1-6 | NA | NA | TRBV7-2 | TGTGCCAGCAGCTTAGCGACTGGGCCTACGGCTAATTCACCCCTCCACTTT | CASSLATGPTANSPLHF
TRBJ1-1 | NA | TRBD1 | TRBV4-3 | TGCGCCAGCGCCCAGGGGGGTCCCAACACTGAAGCTTTCTTT | CASAQGGPNTEAFF
TRBJ1-2 | NA | TRBD1 | TRBV28 | TGTGCCACCAACCGGGACAGGGTTGAGTCCTTC | CATNRDRVESF
TRBJ2-1 | few | NA | TRBV30 | TGTGCCTGGAGTGTGAGGGATGAGCAGTTCTTC | CAWSVRDEQFF
TRBJ1-1 | NA | NA | TRBV7-9 | TGTGCCAGCAGCGTGACGACGGGGACCAATGAAGCTTTCTTT | CASSVTTGTNEAFF
TRBJ2-1 | NA | TRBD1 | TRBV5-1 | TGCGCCAGCAGCTTGGAGACCGGGACAGGGGGCTACAATGAGCAGTTCTTC | CASSLETGTGGYNEQFF
TRBJ2-4 | NA | NA | TRBV2 | TGTGCCAGCAGTGATAGCTACACGGCAAAAAACATTCAGTACTTC | CASSDSYTAKNIQYF
TRBJ2-7 | NA | TRBD1 | TRBV7-2 | TGTGCCAGCACCACCCGCAGGGGGTCCTACGAGCAGTACTTC | CASTTRRGSYEQYF
TRBJ2-1 | NA | NA | TRBV5-1 | TGCGCCAGCAGCTTGGAATACAATGAGCAGTTCTTC | CASSLEYNEQFF
TRBJ1-5 | NA | NA | TRBV30 | TGTGCCTGGAGTGGGGGCCTGTTGCAGCCCCAGCATTTT | CAWSGGLLQPQHF
TRBJ1-1 | NA | NA | TRBV19 | TGTGCCAGCGGTTTTGGGAGGGCTTTCTTT | CASGFGRAFF
TRBJ2-1 | few | TRBD2 | TRBV4-1 | TGCGCCAGCAGCCAAGGAGTAGCGGGGGGACGAGGCAATGAGCAGTTCTTC | CASSQGVAGGRGNEQFF
TRBJ1-2 | NA | NA | TRBV6-5 | TGTGCCAGCAGTTACTACTTACGGGACAACTTAAACTTC | CASSYYLRDNLNF
TRBJ1-1 | few | NA | TRBV7-9 | TGTGCCAGCAGCCCGAGATATTTCATGAACACTGAAGCTTTCTTT | CASSPRYFMNTEAFF
TRBJ2-7 | NA | TRBD1 | TRBV5-1 | TGCGCCAGCAGTTCGAAGGGACAGGGGCCCTACGAGCAGTACTTC | CASSSKGQGPYEQYF
TRBJ2-5 | few | NA | TRBV29-1 | TGCAGCGCCCGAGGCGGCTCGGTTGTGAAGACCCAGTACTTC | CSARGGSVVKTQYF
TRBJ1-3 | NA | TRBD1 | TRBV27 | TGTGCCAGCAGTCCCGACAGGGGCGGCTCTGGAAACACCATATATTTT | CASSPDRGGSGNTIYF
TRBJ1-5 | few | TRBD1 | TRBV2 | TGTGCCAGCAGCCTCCGGGACAGGGGGCGCGATCAGCCCCAGCATTTT | CASSLRDRGRDQPQHF
TRBJ2-5 | NA | TRBD1 | TRBV18 | TGTGCCAGCTCACCCCGGACAGGGGGACAAGAGACCCAGTACTTC | CASSPRTGGQETQYF